In its sample, the clone carrying this T cell receptor beta chain was seen many times. Its antigen remains unknown. This entry is derived from a study of T cells after yellow fever vaccination. Study-level points and caveats: Few clonotypes appeared in both CD4 and CD8 compartments. A weaker but faster secondary response was observed, peaking on day 5 versus 15.

V dropped 0 bases and J dropped 3 bases, with 6 bases sitting between them. This CDR3 is built from 13 residues. Germline V gene data show CDR1 as SGDLS and CDR2 as YYNGEE. Universal primer sites and UMIs were introduced during 5'RACE template-switching synthesis of TCR cDNA. TCRdb analysed the 5' RACE reads with MiXCR anew, one entry per CDR3 protein. The sample carries approximately 170,000 distinct CDR3 sequences, roughly 9.6% recorded once. Sequenced material: CD8+ T cells sorted from PBMCs, taken 15 days after the yellow fever booster vaccination. This receptor was taken from a man aged 18 to 29 who received the YFV17D yellow fever vaccine. The chain couples TRBV9 to TRBJ1-1; TRBD1 might be the D (6 bases). The CDR3 DNA is TGTGCCAGCAGCGTAGAGGGGGACACTGAAGCTTTCTTT. Translated, it gives CASSVEGDTEAFF.